This paragraph covers one T cell receptor beta chain sequence. Its binding antigen is unknown. It has no much larger one-base neighbor in the sample; base qualities were not kept. V is reduced by 5 bases and J by 0 bases, leaving a spacing of 8 bases between them. CDR1 and CDR2 (ENHRY, SYGVKD) derive from the germline V gene. The CDR3 starts with the cysteine, ends with the phenylalanine, and has 13 residues. Left in the record is the CDR3 DNA by itself, 39 bases read in frame from the first base. These data are taken from a study of cytomegalovirus exposure and HLA in healthy donors (dated by TCRdb to the late 2010s). Some background on the complete study: The approximately 710 repertoires of the first cohort and the 110 or so validation repertoires were produced on the same platform, according to a later analysis. The study was designed to test whether signatures of past pathogen exposure could be identified by cataloging public T cell receptors. In addition to the first cohort of 666 subjects, a separate validation cohort of around 110 different subjects was used. The study combined high-throughput TCR immunosequencing, statistical association of individual TCRs with disease status, and machine learning to predict cytomegalovirus infection status. The investigation overall reported the following: According to the authors, the approach could potentially be generalized to other disease states and immunological phenotypes. In the study, 164 TCR beta chains were listed as associated with cytomegalovirus. Of the cluster scores, roughly 93% were above 0 in a later analysis, which found that TCRs clustered in the first cohort also tended to co-occur in the approximately 120 validation repertoires. The validation cohort had no HLA typing available for a later analysis, so co-occurrence within that cohort was assessed over all 120 or so repertoires. The classifier was reported to diagnose cytomegalovirus status with high specificity and sensitivity in both the original and validation cohorts. In vitro tests confirmed that a few of the cytomegalovirus-associated TCR beta chains recognize cytomegalovirus antigens. Across donors, most TCR sequences were observed very rarely, whereas some public TCRs were present in many individuals.

The library was prepared using the immunoSEQ multiplex PCR assay. The study's processing was this. A statistical classification framework was built for diagnosing cytomegalovirus status from the catalog of TCR beta chain sequences. TCRdb holds this immuneACCESS table with in-frame rearrangements only. Some clones are missing; in checked studies, unresolved V genes explain under half, and the rest has no known cause. V, J and clone size are those of that table, while D and trimming were read from the DNA. Across this sample there are fewer than 250,000 clones, with about 82% seen only once. Together, the top ten hold 1.4% to 1.5% of the sample. Donors formed part of the validation cohort, which comprised about 130 subjects and was distinct from the first cohort of under 850 subjects.

This TCR was sampled from a woman aged 18-30 years in good health and CMV-seronegative. The sample was PBMCs. The chain employs TRBV10-3 and TRBJ2-7; TRBD2 could be the D gene, as 5 bases match. For the CDR3, the sequence is CAISIGNSYEQYF. The bases are TGTGCCATCAGTATCGGGAACTCCTACGAGCAGTACTTC.